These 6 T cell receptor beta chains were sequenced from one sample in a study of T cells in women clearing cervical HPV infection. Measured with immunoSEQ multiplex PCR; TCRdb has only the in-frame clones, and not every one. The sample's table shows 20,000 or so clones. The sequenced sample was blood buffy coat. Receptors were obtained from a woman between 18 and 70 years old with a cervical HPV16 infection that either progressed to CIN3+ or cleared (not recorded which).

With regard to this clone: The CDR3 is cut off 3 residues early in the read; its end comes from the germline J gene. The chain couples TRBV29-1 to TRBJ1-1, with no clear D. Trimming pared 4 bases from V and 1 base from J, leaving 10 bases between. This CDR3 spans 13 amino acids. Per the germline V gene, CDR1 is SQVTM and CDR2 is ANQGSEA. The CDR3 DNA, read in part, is TGCAGCGTTGGTGAGGTTCGGAACACTGAA. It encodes CSVGEVRNTE. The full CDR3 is CSVGEVRNTEAFF. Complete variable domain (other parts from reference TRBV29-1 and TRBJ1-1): SAVISQKPSRDICQRGTSLTIQCQVDSQVTMMFWYRQQPGQSLTLIATANQGSEATYESGFVIDKFPISRPNLTFSTLTVSNMSPEDSSIYLCSVGEVRNTEAFFGQGTRLTVV.

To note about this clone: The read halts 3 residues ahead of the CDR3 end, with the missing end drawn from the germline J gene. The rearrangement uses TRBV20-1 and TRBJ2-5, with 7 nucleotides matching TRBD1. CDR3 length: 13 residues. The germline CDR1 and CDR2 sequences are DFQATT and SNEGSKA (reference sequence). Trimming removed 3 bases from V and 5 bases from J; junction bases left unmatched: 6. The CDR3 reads CSARATGYETQYF. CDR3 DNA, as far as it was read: TGCAGTGCTAGGGCGACAGGGTACGAGACC.

CDR3 bases read: TGTGCCTGCCCGACTAGCGGGAGAGAGGGCACCGGGGAG. Its translation is CACPTSGREGTGE. The complete CDR3 reads CACPTSGREGTGELFF. The gene calls are TRBV30 and TRBJ2-2; 12 bases are shared with TRBD2. With the read ending 3 residues before the CDR3 end, the germline J gene is used to fill in that end. The V segment lost 6 bases and the J segment 4 bases; nucleotides outside the gene matches: 9. The CDR3 totals 16 residues. Per germline, CDR1 GTSNPN and CDR2 SVGIG (reference sequence).

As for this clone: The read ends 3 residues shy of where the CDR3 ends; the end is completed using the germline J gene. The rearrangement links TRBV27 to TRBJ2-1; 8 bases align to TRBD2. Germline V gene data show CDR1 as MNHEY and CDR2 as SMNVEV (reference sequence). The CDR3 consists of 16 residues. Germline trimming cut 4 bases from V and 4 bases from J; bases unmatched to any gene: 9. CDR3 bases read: TGTGCCAGCAGTTGGGATACTAGCGGAACATACAATGAG. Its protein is CASSWDTSGTYNE. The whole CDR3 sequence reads CASSWDTSGTYNEQFF.

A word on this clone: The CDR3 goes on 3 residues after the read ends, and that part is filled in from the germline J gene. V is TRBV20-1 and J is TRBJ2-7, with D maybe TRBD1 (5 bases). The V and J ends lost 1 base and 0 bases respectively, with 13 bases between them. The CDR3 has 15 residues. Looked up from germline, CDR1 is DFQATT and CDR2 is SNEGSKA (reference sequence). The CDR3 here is CSARGLAGHSYEQYF. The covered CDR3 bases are TGCAGTGCTAGAGGTCTGGCAGGGCACTCCTACGAG.

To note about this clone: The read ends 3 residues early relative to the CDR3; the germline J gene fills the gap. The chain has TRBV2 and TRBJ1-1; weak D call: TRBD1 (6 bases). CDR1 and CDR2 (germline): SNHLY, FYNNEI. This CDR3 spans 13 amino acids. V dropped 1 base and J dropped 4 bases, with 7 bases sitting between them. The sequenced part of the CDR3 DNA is TGTGCCAGCAGTGAAGTAGGGGGCACTGAA. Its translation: CASSEVGGTE. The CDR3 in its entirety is CASSEVGGTEAFF.